Listed below are T cell receptor beta chains from one sample, sequenced in a study of beta chain features in type 1 diabetes. TCRdb's copy holds only in-frame clones and misses some; the assay was immunoSEQ multiplex PCR. In the table there are under 250,000 clones, roughly 13% of which are singletons. Sequences were obtained from naive CD4+ T cells from blood. The receptors stem from a man aged 25 to 40 with type 1 diabetes. CDR3s include the opening cysteine and the closing phenylalanine or tryptophan. Fields, in order: clone size, V gene, D gene, J gene, CDR3 DNA, CDR3 protein. A D gene is named only where the DNA matches it firmly. Clone size appears in some rows only: once, few, many, or a class for an expanded clone.

size: -
V: TRBV9
D: -
J: TRBJ2-1
DNA: TGTGCCAGCAGCGTCCCGCCTATCAATGAGCAGTTCTTC
CDR3: CASSVPPINEQFF

size: few
V: TRBV7-9
D: -
J: TRBJ1-1
DNA: TGTGCCAGCAGCTTACGGGGCACTGAAGCTTTCTTT
CDR3: CASSLRGTEAFF

size: -
V: TRBV5-4
D: -
J: TRBJ2-1
DNA: TGTGCCAGCAGCTCCCCGGGGTACAATGAGCAGTTCTTC
CDR3: CASSSPGYNEQFF

size: -
V: TRBV7-2
D: -
J: TRBJ2-5
DNA: TGTGCCAGCAGCTTACAGGGCTCGATAGAGACCCAGTACTTC
CDR3: CASSLQGSIETQYF

size: few
V: TRBV29-1
D: -
J: TRBJ2-7
DNA: TGCAGCGTTGAAACAGCTACCTACGAGCAGTACTTC
CDR3: CSVETATYEQYF

size: few
V: TRBV5-1
D: TRBD1
J: TRBJ1-4
DNA: TGCGCCAGCAGCCAAACAGGGGCAACTAATGAAAAACTGTTTTTT
CDR3: CASSQTGATNEKLFF

size: -
V: TRBV9
D: -
J: TRBJ1-5
DNA: TGTGCCAGCAGCGCCATCGACAGTCTCAATCAGCCCCAGCATTTT
CDR3: CASSAIDSLNQPQHF

size: few
V: TRBV19
D: TRBD1
J: TRBJ1-1
DNA: TGTGCCAGTAATGTGGTTTCAGGGGGCGAGTCGGCTTTCTTT
CDR3: CASNVVSGGESAFF

size: -
V: TRBV6-6
D: TRBD1
J: TRBJ1-6
DNA: TGTGCCAGTCGGGACAGGGTTACTAATTCACCCCTCCACTTT
CDR3: CASRDRVTNSPLHF

size: -
V: TRBV30
D: -
J: TRBJ2-2
DNA: TGTGCCTGGAGTGTACTCTCTACCGGGGAGCTGTTTTTT
CDR3: CAWSVLSTGELFF

size: -
V: TRBV7-8
D: -
J: TRBJ1-5
DNA: TGTGCCAGCAGCTTGGCGGGTCAGCCCCAGCATTTT
CDR3: CASSLAGQPQHF

size: few
V: TRBV5-6
D: -
J: TRBJ2-6
DNA: TGTGCCAGCAGCCCCCTCCGGGTTAGCTTACCTGGGGCCAACGTCCTGACTTTC
CDR3: CASSPLRVSLPGANVLTF

size: few
V: TRBV6-1
D: -
J: TRBJ2-7
DNA: TGTGCCAGCAGTCCTGGGCAGGGTGCCTCCTACGAGCAGTACTTC
CDR3: CASSPGQGASYEQYF

size: -
V: TRBV7-9
D: TRBD2
J: TRBJ2-7
DNA: TGTGCCAGCAGCCCGGGGGGCTACGAGCAGTACTTC
CDR3: CASSPGGYEQYF

size: -
V: TRBV11-2
D: -
J: TRBJ2-7
DNA: TGTGCCAGCAGCTTAGATCAGGTGGCAGGGCAGTACTTC
CDR3: CASSLDQVAGQYF

size: few
V: TRBV18
D: -
J: TRBJ2-7
DNA: TGTGCCAGCTCACCACGACAGGCCGGGGATGCGGGAGTCGGCGAGCAGTACTTC
CDR3: CASSPRQAGDAGVGEQYF

size: once
V: TRBV6-1
D: TRBD2
J: TRBJ2-4
DNA: TGTGCCAGCAGTGAAGCGCTAGCGGGAGGCCCCGACATTCAGTACTTC
CDR3: CASSEALAGGPDIQYF

size: few
V: TRBV19
D: -
J: TRBJ1-1
DNA: TGTGCCAGTAGTACTGGCAGAGAAGCTTTCTTT
CDR3: CASSTGREAFF

size: -
V: TRBV29-1
D: -
J: TRBJ1-2
DNA: TGCAGCGTTGAAGACGCACAGGGTTATATGGATGGCTACACCTTC
CDR3: CSVEDAQGYMDGYTF

size: few
V: TRBV18
D: -
J: TRBJ1-4
DNA: TGTGCCAGCTCCCGTGATCGGGGGACTAATGAAAAACTGTTTTTT
CDR3: CASSRDRGTNEKLFF

size: -
V: TRBV28
D: -
J: TRBJ2-6
DNA: TGTGCCAGCAGTTCGACCGGGGGAGTTTCCTCTGGGGCCAACGTCCTGACTTTC
CDR3: CASSSTGGVSSGANVLTF

size: few
V: TRBV5-1
D: TRBD1
J: TRBJ1-2
DNA: TGCGCCAGCAGCTTCGCTTCGACAGGGTACGATGGCTACACCTTC
CDR3: CASSFASTGYDGYTF

size: -
V: TRBV7-9
D: -
J: TRBJ2-3
DNA: TGTGCCAGCAGCTTCCGACAAAACACAGATACGCAGTATTTT
CDR3: CASSFRQNTDTQYF

size: once
V: TRBV11-3
D: -
J: TRBJ2-2
DNA: TGTGCCAGCAGCCCCCGGGACAAAGACACCGGGGAGCTGTTTTTT
CDR3: CASSPRDKDTGELFF

size: few
V: TRBV9
D: TRBD2
J: TRBJ2-3
DNA: TGTGCCAGCAGCGCCGGGACTAGCGGGAGCACAGATACGCAGTATTTT
CDR3: CASSAGTSGSTDTQYF